This T cell receptor (beta chain) was obtained from a study of cytomegalovirus exposure and HLA in healthy donors. The study's findings and limits: An ancestry cluster, one associated with Asian ancestry, reportedly showed fewer N-insertions than the 666-donor mean in a later analysis. In a later analysis, TCR beta V- and J-gene trimming showed a link to a missense DCLRE1C variant.

This CDR3 has 15 amino acids. Losses at the gene ends were 5 bases for V and 2 bases for J; bases not matched to a gene: 7. The V gene's germline CDR1 is SEHNR and CDR2 FQNEAQ (reference sequence). The PCR employed 60 Vbeta primers together with 13 Jbeta primers. Clones were sequenced by immunoSEQ multiplex PCR, and TCRdb holds only the in-frame ones, with some missing. The sample holds about 140,000 clones, 65% to 80% seen once. It was healthy bone marrow donors who served as donors. On this clone itself: What it binds is not known.

The rearrangement joins TRBV7-9 to TRBJ1-2; TRBD1 matches at 8 bases. The clonotype originates from a male donor in good health and CMV-seronegative. The sequencing sample was made of PBMCs. This chain's CDR3 is CASSLGQARNYGYTF. The CDR3 nucleotides read TGTGCCAGCAGCCTGGGACAGGCCCGCAACTATGGCTACACCTTC.